The entry below describes one TCR beta chain. Antigen: not known. The V segment lost 3 bases and the J segment 3 bases; nucleotides outside the gene matches: 8. Looked up from germline, CDR1 is GTSNPN and CDR2 is SVGIG (reference sequence). The CDR3 extends over 15 amino acids. Clones were read by immunoSEQ multiplex PCR, and TCRdb kept only the in-frame ones, dropping some. The repertoire holds approximately 110,000 clones, with approximately 84% as singletons. This entry belongs to a study of T cell responses to AZD1222 COVID-19 vaccine. Study-level background: Samples with a second dose at about 4 or about 12 weeks were pooled together. Study-wide findings and caveats: Baseline seropositivity characterized only six AZD1222 recipients. Donors in the cohort were predominantly white British and more often female, and clonal diversity was possibly underestimated. Spike-specific TCR repertoires showed rising breadth and depth after two AZD1222 doses.

Sequenced material: peripheral blood, taken on day 0 of AZD1222 vaccination. The TCR was taken from an adult in good health. The V call is TRBV30, the J call TRBJ2-1; 7 bases are shared with TRBD2. In DNA form, the CDR3 reads TGTGCCTGGAGGCGGGCGGGAGAGGACTACAATGAGCAGTTCTTC. Its protein product is CAWRRAGEDYNEQFF.